Shown below are 25 T cell receptor beta chains from a single sample sequenced in a study of blood T cell repertoires in COVID-19. TCRdb's copy holds only in-frame clones and misses some; the assay was immunoSEQ multiplex PCR. The table lists about 63,000 clones, roughly 80% of them singletons. The sequenced material came from PBMCs or T cells enriched from blood (not recorded which). Every receptor here comes from a woman aged 40 to 50 with acute COVID-19.

In its sample, this clone was seen a few times. This chain joins TRBV5-1 and TRBJ2-7; 8 bases are a match to TRBD2. CDR1 and CDR2 (germline): SGHRS, YFSETQ. V lost 3 bases and J lost 6; bases outside the gene matches: 8. This CDR3 is 14 amino acids long. CDR3 sequence: CASSWGTRSAEQYF. DNA for the CDR3: TGCGCCAGCAGCTGGGGGACTAGGTCTGCCGAGCAGTACTTC.

The V call is TRBV15, the J call TRBJ2-5; 8 nucleotides match TRBD1. V trimming: 6 bases; J trimming: 5 bases; junction bases outside the gene matches: 11. The CDR3 extends over 15 amino acids. The V gene's germline CDR1 is LNHNV and CDR2 YYDKDF (reference sequence). The CDR3 nucleotides read TGTGCCACCAGTTATACCCTCAGGGGGCTGGAGACCCAGTACTTC. Its translation: CATSYTLRGLETQYF.

This chain uses TRBV27 with TRBJ1-1; tentative D call: TRBD1 (5 bases). Germline values: CDR1 MNHEY, CDR2 SMNVEV (reference sequence). This CDR3 region has 14 residues. The V end was cut by 8 bases, the J end by 1 base, with 14 bases between. The CDR3 sequence is CASFLGLRNTEAFF. For the CDR3, the DNA is TGTGCCAGCTTCCTGGGACTTAGGAACACTGAAGCTTTCTTT.

This clone was detected only once. The chain joins TRBV18 to TRBJ2-1; D ambiguous. The CDR3 extends over 11 amino acids. Germline CDR1 and CDR2: KGHSH and LQKENI. V lost 6 bases to trimming and J lost 6 bases, with 6 bases between them. The CDR3 sequence is CASSLSNEQFF. CDR3 coding DNA: TGTGCCAGCTCCCTAAGCAATGAGCAGTTCTTC.

The CDR3 reads CASVQGAGGNTIYF. In DNA, the CDR3 is TGTGCCAGCGTACAGGGGGCGGGTGGAAACACCATATATTTT. The gene calls are TRBV6-5 and TRBJ1-3; 9 bases are shared with TRBD1. The CDR3 consists of 14 residues. The germline CDR1 and CDR2 sequences are MNHEY and SVGAGI. Germline trimming cut 8 bases from V and 3 bases from J; bases unmatched to any gene: 5.

This chain uses TRBV29-1 with TRBJ2-7, with 9 bases lining up with TRBD2. The CDR3 has 14 residues. Germline V gene lookup returns CDR1 SQVTM and CDR2 ANQGSEA. J lost 3 bases, V lost 7 bases, and 10 bases had no gene match. The CDR3 is CSGTGTSSNYEQYF. CDR3 sequence (DNA): TGCAGCGGTACCGGGACTAGCTCTAACTACGAGCAGTACTTC.

The rearrangement joins TRBV19 to TRBJ2-1, with TRBD2 identical over 10 bases. Losses at the gene ends were 8 bases for V and 3 bases for J; bases not matched to a gene: 7. This CDR3 comprises 15 residues. Germline-derived CDR1 and CDR2 are LNHDA and SQIVND (reference sequence). This CDR3 reads CASHWGTSDYNEQFF. CDR3 bases: TGTGCCAGTCACTGGGGGACTAGCGACTACAATGAGCAGTTCTTC.

The genes are TRBV7-2 and TRBJ2-7; the match to TRBD1 covers 9 bases. Germline CDR1 reads SGHTA; CDR2 reads FQGNSA. V lost 1 base to trimming and J lost 6 bases; unmatched junction nucleotides: 7. This CDR3 has 15 residues. CDR3 in DNA: TGTGCCAGCAGCTTAGTCCACAGGGGGCGAGGCGAGCAGTACTTC. Protein product: CASSLVHRGRGEQYF.

This chain joins TRBV5-4 and TRBJ1-1; D not certain. The V end was cut by 6 bases, the J end by 1 base, with 19 bases between. Germline V gives CDR1 SGHNT, CDR2 YYREEE (reference sequence). The CDR3 runs to 16 residues. This CDR3 is CASTTPGGQRNTEAFF. The CDR3 DNA sequence: TGTGCCAGCACCACCCCGGGCGGGCAGCGGAACACTGAAGCTTTCTTT.

V gene TRBV7-9 combines with J gene TRBJ2-5; D is perhaps TRBD2 (5 bases). There are 17 residues in the CDR3. Germline V CDR1 and CDR2: SEHNR, FQNEAQ (reference sequence). The V gene lost 1 base and the J gene lost 6 bases, with 21 bases spanning the gap. The CDR3 loop reads CASSLGLLGSSLKTQYF. Written as DNA, the CDR3 is TGTGCCAGCAGCTTAGGTTTACTAGGAAGCTCCCTCAAGACCCAGTACTTC.

The rearrangement links TRBV28 to TRBJ2-5; the match to TRBD2 covers 9 bases. Germline V gives CDR1 MDHEN, CDR2 SYDVKM. The CDR3 extends over 15 amino acids. After removal of 4 bases from V and 4 bases from J, the junction contained 7 bases not matched to a gene. The CDR3 is CASSWLAGFGETQYF. The CDR3 DNA reads as TGTGCCAGCAGTTGGCTAGCGGGATTTGGAGAGACCCAGTACTTC.

V is TRBV28 and J is TRBJ1-2, with D possibly being TRBD1 (5 bases). The CDR3 consists of 12 residues. In germline, CDR1 is MDHEN, CDR2 SYDVKM. Between the trimmed V and J ends, which lost 6 bases and 4 bases, there was a span of 9 bases. CDR3 in amino acids: CASRTAGYGYTF. CDR3 DNA: TGTGCCAGCAGGACAGCTGGCTATGGCTACACCTTC.

Only a few counts were recorded for this clone. The rearrangement joins TRBV19 to TRBJ2-3, with D maybe TRBD1 (5 bases). V was cut by 10 bases and J by 0 bases, with 20 bases left in between. Germline V gene lookup returns CDR1 LNHDA and CDR2 SQIVND (reference sequence). The CDR3 is 16 amino acids. The CDR3 sequence: CATQPDTSSSTDTQYF. CDR3 coding DNA: TGTGCCACCCAACCGGACACCTCTTCTAGCACAGATACGCAGTATTTT. The variable domain in full, completed from reference TRBV19 and TRBJ2-3, reads DGGITQSPKYLFRKEGQNVTLSCEQNLNHDAMYWYRQDPGQGLRLIYYSQIVNDFQKGDIAEGYSVSREKKESFPLTVTSAQKNPTAFYLCATQPDTSSSTDTQYFGPGTRLTVL.

This clone has just one count. The CDR3 coding sequence is TGTGCCAGCAGGGGCCCGGGAGGAGGTCCGGGTGAAAAACTGTTTTTT. It yields the protein CASRGPGGGPGEKLFF. The rearrangement uses TRBV2 and TRBJ1-4, with no clear D. CDR3 length: 16 amino acids. The V and J ends lost 6 bases and 7 bases respectively, with 21 bases between them. Looked up from germline, CDR1 is SNHLY and CDR2 is FYNNEI. The whole variable domain, remainder taken from reference TRBV2 and TRBJ1-4, is EPEVTQTPSHQVTQMGQEVILRCVPISNHLYFYWYRQILGQKVEFLVSFYNNEISEKSEIFDDQFSVERPDGSNFTLKIRSTKLEDSAMYFCASRGPGGGPGEKLFFGSGTQLSVL.

The V call is TRBV6-4, the J call TRBJ2-2; the D is unclear. V was shortened by 4 bases and J by 5 bases, with 8 bases between the two germline ends. The germline V gene encodes CDR1 MRHNA and CDR2 SNTAGT. The CDR3 totals 13 residues. The CDR3 sequence is CASSVVQTGELFF. The CDR3 DNA is TGTGCCAGCAGTGTAGTGCAAACCGGGGAGCTGTTTTTT.

The chain is built from TRBV5-4 and TRBJ1-6; a weak D match, TRBD1 (6 bases). The CDR3 contains 15 residues. V lost 4 bases and J 8 bases, leaving 16 bases between the germline ends. Germline CDR1 is SGHNT and CDR2 is YYREEE (reference sequence). CDR3 region: CASSATQGVDSPLHF. The CDR3 DNA sequence: TGTGCCAGCAGCGCGACACAGGGAGTCGATTCACCCCTCCACTTT.

The rearrangement uses TRBV5-6 and TRBJ2-7, with 7 bases that match TRBD1. This CDR3 is built from 16 residues. Trimming cost V 3 bases and J 3 bases; bases outside gene matches: 12. Germline values: CDR1 SGHDT, CDR2 YYEEEE. Here the CDR3 DNA reads TGTGCCAGCAGCTGGGCCCTCCTAGGGGGCGGCTACGAGCAGTACTTC. It is translated as CASSWALLGGGYEQYF.

V gene TRBV7-9 combines with J gene TRBJ2-1; D is uncertain. CDR1 SEHNR and CDR2 FQNEAQ come from the germline V gene (reference sequence). The germline V and J ends were trimmed by 3 bases and 2 bases, with 20 bases remaining between them. The CDR3 runs 18 residues. The CDR3 protein is CASSFQIRGTKPYNEQFF. CDR3 bases: TGTGCCAGCAGCTTCCAGATTAGAGGTACAAAACCCTACAATGAGCAGTTCTTC.

V gene TRBV12-5 combines with J gene TRBJ2-5; TRBD2 agrees at 8 bases. CDR3 size: 15 residues. Germline-derived CDR1 and CDR2 are LGHNT and FRNRAP. J lost 5 bases, V lost 1 base, and 6 bases had no gene match. The chain's CDR3 is CASGLDRGGLETQYF. Here the CDR3 DNA reads TGTGCTAGTGGTTTGGACCGGGGGGGCCTTGAGACCCAGTACTTC.

The chain carries TRBV24-1 and TRBJ1-1, with 9 bases identical to TRBD1. This CDR3 is 14 amino acids long. Germline lookup yields CDR1 KGHDR and CDR2 SFDVKD. After removal of 9 bases from V and 1 base from J, the junction contained 5 bases not matched to a gene. CDR3: CATQPGQGNTEAFF. In DNA, the CDR3 is TGTGCCACCCAACCGGGACAGGGGAACACTGAAGCTTTCTTT.

V gene TRBV15 combines with J gene TRBJ2-3, with 9 bases fitting TRBD2. This CDR3 is 19 amino acids long. V shed 6 bases and J 1 base; nucleotides not matched to a gene: 17. CDR1 is LNHNV, CDR2 YYDKDF, per germline (reference sequence). The CDR3 bases are TGTGCCACCAGTCCCTGGCTAGCGGGAATGTCCCTCGGCACAGATACGCAGTATTTT. Its translation: CATSPWLAGMSLGTDTQYF. Looking up the rest from reference TRBV15 and TRBJ2-3 gives the full variable domain: DAMVIQNPRYQVTQFGKPVTLSCSQTLNHNVMYWYQQKSSQAPKLLFHYYDKDFNNEADTPDNFQSRRPNTSFCFLDIRSPGLGDTAMYLCATSPWLAGMSLGTDTQYFGPGTRLTVL.

The V gene is TRBV19, the J gene TRBJ1-1; D perhaps matches TRBD1 (5 bases). Trimming took 5 bases from V and 3 from J, leaving 19 bases between them. This CDR3 is built from 16 residues. Germline assignment: CDR1 LNHDA and CDR2 SQIVND (reference sequence). The CDR3 DNA sequence: TGTGCCAGTAGTCCTAATACAGGCGATAGTTACACTGAAGCTTTCTTT. Translated, it gives CASSPNTGDSYTEAFF.

Here the CDR3 DNA reads TGTGCCAGCAGTTTGTATCAGGGGTTGGAGCAGCCCCAGCATTTT. Residues: CASSLYQGLEQPQHF. This chain connects TRBV27 to TRBJ1-5; the D gene is possibly TRBD1 (6 bases). Germline values: CDR1 MNHEY, CDR2 SMNVEV (reference sequence). This CDR3 has 15 amino acids. The germline V and J ends were trimmed by 3 bases and 7 bases, with 16 bases remaining between them.

V usage is TRBV5-4 and J usage is TRBJ1-2; 7 bases agree with TRBD1. The trim removed 4 bases at V and 0 bases at J, leaving 6 bases unmatched. CDR1 is SGHNT and CDR2 is YYREEE in the germline V gene (reference sequence). This CDR3 region has 15 residues. The chain's CDR3 is CASSPRQGTNYGYTF. The CDR3 DNA reads as TGTGCCAGCAGCCCCAGACAGGGAACTAACTATGGCTACACCTTC. The full variable domain, rest sourced from reference TRBV5-4 and TRBJ1-2, is ETGVTQSPTHLIKTRGQQVTLRCSSQSGHNTVSWYQQALGQGPQFIFQYYREEENGRGNFPPRFSGLQFPNYSSELNVNALELDDSALYLCASSPRQGTNYGYTFGSGTRLTVV.

The chain employs TRBV4-2 and TRBJ1-6; TRBD1 agrees at 7 bases. The CDR3 totals 19 residues. CDR1 is LGHNA and CDR2 is YNFKEQ in the germline V gene. The V segment lost 3 bases and the J segment 8 bases; nucleotides outside the gene matches: 19. CDR3 bases: TGTGCCAGCAGCCAGACTACACTTCGACCGGGACAGATGTATTCACCCCTCCACTTT. Amino acids: CASSQTTLRPGQMYSPLHF.